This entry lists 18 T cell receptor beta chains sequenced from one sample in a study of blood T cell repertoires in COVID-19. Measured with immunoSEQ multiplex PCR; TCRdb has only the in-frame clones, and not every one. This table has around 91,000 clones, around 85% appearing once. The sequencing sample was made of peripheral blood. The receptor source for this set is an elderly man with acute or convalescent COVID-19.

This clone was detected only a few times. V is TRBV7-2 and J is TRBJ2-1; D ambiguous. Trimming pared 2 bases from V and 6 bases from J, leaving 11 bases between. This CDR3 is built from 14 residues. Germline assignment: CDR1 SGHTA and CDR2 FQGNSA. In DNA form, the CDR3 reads TGTGCCAGCAGCTTACAGGCTAACACCAATGAGCAGTTCTTC. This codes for CASSLQANTNEQFF. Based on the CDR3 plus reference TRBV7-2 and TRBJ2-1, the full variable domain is GAGVSQSPSNKVTEKGKDVELRCDPISGHTALYWYRQSLGQGLEFLIYFQGNSAPDKSGLPSDRFSAERTGGSVSTLTIQRTQQEDSAVYLCASSLQANTNEQFFGPGTRLTVL.

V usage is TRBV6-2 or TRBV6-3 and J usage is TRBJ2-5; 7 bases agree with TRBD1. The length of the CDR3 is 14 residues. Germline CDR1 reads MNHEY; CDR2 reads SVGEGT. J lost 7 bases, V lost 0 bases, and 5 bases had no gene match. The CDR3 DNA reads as TGTGCCAGCAGTTACTCGACAGGGTTATCGACCCAGTACTTC. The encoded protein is CASSYSTGLSTQYF.

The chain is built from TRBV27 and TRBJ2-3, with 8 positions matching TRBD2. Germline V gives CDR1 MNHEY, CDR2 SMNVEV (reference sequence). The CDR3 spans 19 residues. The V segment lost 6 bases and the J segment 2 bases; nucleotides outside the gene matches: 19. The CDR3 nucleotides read TGTGCCAGCAGCCGATCCGGGACTAGTGGGACTCGACCCACAGATACGCAGTATTTT. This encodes CASSRSGTSGTRPTDTQYF.

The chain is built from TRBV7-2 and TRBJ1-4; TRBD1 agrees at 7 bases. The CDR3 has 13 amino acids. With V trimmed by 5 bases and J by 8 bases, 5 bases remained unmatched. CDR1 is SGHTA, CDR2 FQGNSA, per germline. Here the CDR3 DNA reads TGTGCCAGCAGCCGGACAGGAGGCGAAAAACTGTTTTTT. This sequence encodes CASSRTGGEKLFF.

CDR3 loop: CASSFGESGPETQYF. The CDR3 nucleotides read TGTGCCAGCAGCTTTGGGGAGAGCGGACCTGAGACCCAGTACTTC. The chain employs TRBV7-3 and TRBJ2-5; D may be TRBD2 (5 bases). Germline lookup yields CDR1 SGHTA and CDR2 FQGTGA. CDR3 length equals 15 residues. The V and J ends lost 3 bases and 5 bases respectively, with 16 bases between them. Combining the CDR3 with reference TRBV7-3 and TRBJ2-5 gives the whole variable domain GAGVSQTPSNKVTEKGKYVELRCDPISGHTALYWYRQSLGQGPEFLIYFQGTGAADDSGLPNDRFFAVRPEGSVSTLKIQRTERGDSAVYLCASSFGESGPETQYFGPGTRLLVL.

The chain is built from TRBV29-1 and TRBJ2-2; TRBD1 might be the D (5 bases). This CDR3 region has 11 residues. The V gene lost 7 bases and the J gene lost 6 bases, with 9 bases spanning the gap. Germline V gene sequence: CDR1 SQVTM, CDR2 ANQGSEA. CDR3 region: CSGTGSGELFF. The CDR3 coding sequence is TGCAGCGGAACAGGATCCGGGGAGCTGTTTTTT.

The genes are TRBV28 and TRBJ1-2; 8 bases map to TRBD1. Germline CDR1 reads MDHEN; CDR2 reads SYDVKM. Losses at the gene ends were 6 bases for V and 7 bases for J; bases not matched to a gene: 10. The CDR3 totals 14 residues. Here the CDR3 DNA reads TGTGCCAGCAGCCGGGACAGGATTCGGGGTGGCTACACCTTC. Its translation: CASSRDRIRGGYTF.

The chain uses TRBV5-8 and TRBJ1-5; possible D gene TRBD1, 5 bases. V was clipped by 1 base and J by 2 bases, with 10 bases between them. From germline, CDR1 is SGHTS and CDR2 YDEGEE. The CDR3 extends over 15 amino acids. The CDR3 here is CASSLSGWGNQPQHF. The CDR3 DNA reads TGTGCCAGCAGCTTGTCAGGGTGGGGCAATCAGCCCCAGCATTTT.

CDR3 nucleotide sequence: TGTGCCAGCTCACCGTACAGGGGGGAGACCGGGGAGCTGTTTTTT. It encodes CASSPYRGETGELFF. The V and J genes are TRBV18 and TRBJ2-2; 8 positions match TRBD1. V gave up 3 bases and J gave up 5 bases; unmatched junction bases: 5. CDR3 length: 15 residues. From germline, CDR1 is KGHSH and CDR2 LQKENI. Together with reference TRBV18 and TRBJ2-2, the CDR3 gives the full variable domain: NAGVMQNPRHLVRRRGQEARLRCSPMKGHSHVYWYRQLPEEGLKFMVYLQKENIIDESGMPKERFSAEFPKEGPSILRIQQVVRGDSAAYFCASSPYRGETGELFFGEGSRLTVL.

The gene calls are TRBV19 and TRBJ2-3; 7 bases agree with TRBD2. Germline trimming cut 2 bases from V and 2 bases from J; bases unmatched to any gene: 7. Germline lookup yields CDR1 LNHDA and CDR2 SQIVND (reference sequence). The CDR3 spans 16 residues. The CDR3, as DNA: TGTGCCAGTAGTATAAATAGCGGGTCTGCCACAGATACGCAGTATTTT. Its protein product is CASSINSGSATDTQYF.

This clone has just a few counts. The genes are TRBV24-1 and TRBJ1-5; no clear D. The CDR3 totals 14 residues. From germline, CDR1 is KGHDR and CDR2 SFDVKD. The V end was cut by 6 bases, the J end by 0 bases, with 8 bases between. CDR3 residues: CATSPPSSNQPQHF. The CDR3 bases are TGTGCCACCAGTCCCCCGAGTAGCAATCAGCCCCAGCATTTT.

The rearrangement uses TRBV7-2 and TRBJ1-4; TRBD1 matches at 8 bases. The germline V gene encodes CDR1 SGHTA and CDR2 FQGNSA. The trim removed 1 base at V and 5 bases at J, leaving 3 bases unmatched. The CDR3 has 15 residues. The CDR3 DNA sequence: TGTGCCAGCAGCTTAGTGTACAGGGGGAATGAAAAACTGTTTTTT. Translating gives CASSLVYRGNEKLFF.

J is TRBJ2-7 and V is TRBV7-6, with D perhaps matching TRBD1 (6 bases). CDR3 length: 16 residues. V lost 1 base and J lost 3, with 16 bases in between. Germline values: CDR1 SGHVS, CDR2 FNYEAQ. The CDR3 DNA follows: TGTGCCAGCAGCTTAGTTGGACAGTTCGGAAACTACGAGCAGTACTTC. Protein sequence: CASSLVGQFGNYEQYF.

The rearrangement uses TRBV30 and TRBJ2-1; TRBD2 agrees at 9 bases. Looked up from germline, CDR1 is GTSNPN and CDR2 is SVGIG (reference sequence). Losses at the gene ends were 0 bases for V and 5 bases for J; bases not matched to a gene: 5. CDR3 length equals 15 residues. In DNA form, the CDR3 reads TGTGCCTGGAGTGTACGTAGCGGGAGCAACAATGAGCAGTTCTTC. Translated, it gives CAWSVRSGSNNEQFF. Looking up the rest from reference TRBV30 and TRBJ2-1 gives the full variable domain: SQTIHQWPATLVQPVGSPLSLECTVEGTSNPNLYWYRQAAGRGLQLLFYSVGIGQISSEVPQNLSASRPQDRQFILSSKKLLLSDSGFYLCAWSVRSGSNNEQFFGPGTRLTVL.

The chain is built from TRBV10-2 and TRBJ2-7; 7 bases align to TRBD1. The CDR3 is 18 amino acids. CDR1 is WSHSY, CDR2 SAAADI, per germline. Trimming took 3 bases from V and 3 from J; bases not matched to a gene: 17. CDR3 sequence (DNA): TGCGCCAGCAGTGACCGTCAACCCCAACAGGGGAAGGGCTACGAGCAGTACTTC. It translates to CASSDRQPQQGKGYEQYF.

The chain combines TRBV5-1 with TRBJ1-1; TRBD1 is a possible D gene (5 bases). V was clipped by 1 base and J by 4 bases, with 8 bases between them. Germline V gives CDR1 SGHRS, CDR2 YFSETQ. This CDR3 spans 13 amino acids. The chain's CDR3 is CASSLNRGTEAFF. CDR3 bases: TGCGCCAGCAGCTTGAATAGGGGCACTGAAGCTTTCTTT.

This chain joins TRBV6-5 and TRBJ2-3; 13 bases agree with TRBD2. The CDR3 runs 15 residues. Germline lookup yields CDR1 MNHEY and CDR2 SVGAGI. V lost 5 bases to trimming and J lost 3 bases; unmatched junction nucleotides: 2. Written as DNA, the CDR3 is TGTGCCAGCAGTCGGACTAGCGGGAGAACAGATACGCAGTATTTT. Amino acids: CASSRTSGRTDTQYF.

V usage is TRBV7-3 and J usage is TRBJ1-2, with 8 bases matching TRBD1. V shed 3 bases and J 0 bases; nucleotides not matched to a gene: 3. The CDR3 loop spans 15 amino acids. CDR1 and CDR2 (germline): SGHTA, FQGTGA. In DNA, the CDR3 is TGTGCCAGCAGCTTTGAGGACAGGGCTAACTATGGCTACACCTTC. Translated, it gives CASSFEDRANYGYTF. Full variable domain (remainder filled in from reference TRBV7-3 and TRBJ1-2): GAGVSQTPSNKVTEKGKYVELRCDPISGHTALYWYRQSLGQGPEFLIYFQGTGAADDSGLPNDRFFAVRPEGSVSTLKIQRTERGDSAVYLCASSFEDRANYGYTFGSGTRLTVV.